This TCR beta chain was identified during a study of Ad26.COV2.S vaccination and SARS-CoV-2 variants. In the study overall: Into the muscle, Ad26.COV2.S was dosed once or twice, 56 days apart. Findings of the study overall: Substantial post-vaccination breadth of spike-specific CD8+ and CD4+ T cell responses was reported. Vaccine recipients had higher spike-specific TCR breadth than placebo recipients.

Measured with immunoSEQ multiplex PCR; TCRdb has only the in-frame clones, and not every one. The sample lists about 350,000 clones; around nine tenths were seen once. Germline values: CDR1 SGHTA, CDR2 FQGTGA. This CDR3 is built from 18 residues. The V end was cut by 1 base, the J end by 6 bases, with 22 bases between. Turning to this clone: The antigen is undetermined.

Treatment reported: roughly 18 received Ad26.COV2.S at low or high dose, single or two shots; 5 received placebo; per-sample allocation not given. Day 63 following the first vaccine or placebo injection was when the samples were taken. The TCR comes from a person aged 18-65 years who received the Ad26.COV2.S COVID-19 vaccine or a placebo. The chain joins TRBV7-3 to TRBJ2-1; the D is unclear. The material sequenced was peripheral blood, taken in a trial of Ad26.COV2.S vaccine versus placebo. The DNA for the CDR3 is TGTGCCAGCAGCTTAAGAGTTGGCGGAAGACCTCCCGGCAATGAGCAGTTCTTC. This codes for CASSLRVGGRPPGNEQFF.